This is a list of T cell receptor beta chains from one sample in a study of PD-L1 blockade in urothelial cancer. The method was immunoSEQ multiplex PCR; TCRdb's version includes in-frame clones alone and lacks a portion of them. This table holds about 88,000 clones, over 90% found once. Source: PBMCs, taken around atezolizumab (anti-PD-L1) treatment. These receptors were obtained from a man between 60 and 75 years old with urothelial cancer. The CDR3 runs from the conserved cysteine through the conserved F or W. The D gene is left open where the match is weak. Size values are once, few and many counts, or a class for expanded clones, and some rows have none.

length	D	J	size	V	CDR3	DNA
16	TRBD2	TRBJ2-1	NA	TRBV10-1	CASSKRRSGGDNEQFF	TGCGCCAGCAGCAAAAGGAGGAGCGGGGGGGACAATGAGCAGTTCTTC
15	TRBD2	TRBJ2-7	NA	TRBV7-2	CASSLTSGYSYEQYF	TGTGCCAGCAGCTTAACTAGCGGTTACTCCTACGAGCAGTACTTC
14	TRBD2	TRBJ2-1	NA	TRBV27	CASGLAGTLNEQFF	TGTGCCAGCGGGCTAGCGGGAACCCTCAATGAGCAGTTCTTC
15	NA	TRBJ2-5	NA	TRBV4-2	CASSQDRSGLETQYF	TGTGCCAGCAGCCAAGATAGGAGCGGTTTAGAGACCCAGTACTTC
14	NA	TRBJ2-7	NA	TRBV18	CASSPQARDYEQYF	TGTGCCAGCTCACCACAGGCCAGGGACTACGAGCAGTACTTC
14	NA	TRBJ2-6	once	TRBV7-9	CASSQGSGANVLTF	TGTGCCAGCAGTCAGGGCTCTGGGGCCAACGTCCTGACTTTC
16	TRBD1	TRBJ2-1	NA	TRBV10-2	CASSDWTGLIHNEQFF	TGCGCCAGCAGTGATTGGACAGGGCTCATCCACAATGAGCAGTTCTTC
15	TRBD1	TRBJ1-5	once	TRBV25-1	CASRQTGVGYQPQHF	TGTGCCAGCAGGCAAACAGGGGTTGGGTATCAGCCCCAGCATTTT
14	TRBD1	TRBJ1-4	NA	TRBV28	CASSQTGSDEKLFF	TGTGCCAGCAGTCAGACAGGGTCGGATGAAAAACTGTTTTTT
13	NA	TRBJ2-7	NA	TRBV5-1	CASSTNERGEQYF	TGCGCCAGCAGTACAAACGAAAGGGGAGAGCAGTACTTC
16	NA	TRBJ1-2	NA	TRBV11-2	CASSLEAGRGFYGYTF	TGTGCCAGCAGCTTAGAGGCCGGCAGGGGTTTCTATGGCTACACCTTC
14	TRBD1	TRBJ1-4	NA	TRBV2	CASRATGVGEKLFF	TGTGCCAGCAGAGCAACAGGGGTAGGGGAAAAACTGTTTTTT
17	NA	TRBJ1-5	NA	TRBV18	CASSPPGGQRANQPQHF	TGTGCCAGCTCACCACCGGGGGGGCAACGGGCCAATCAGCCCCAGCATTTT
16	TRBD1	TRBJ1-4	NA	TRBV7-2	CASSSGQGAANEKLFF	TGTGCCAGCAGCTCAGGACAGGGGGCAGCTAATGAAAAACTGTTTTTT
13	NA	TRBJ2-5	NA	TRBV5-6	CASSYPNQETQYF	TGTGCCAGCAGCTATCCTAACCAAGAGACCCAGTACTTC
15	NA	TRBJ1-5	NA	TRBV19	CASSIGVAADQPQHF	TGTGCCAGTAGTATAGGCGTGGCGGCGGATCAGCCCCAGCATTTT
16	TRBD2	TRBJ2-7	NA	TRBV10-2	CASSGGTSGLLGEQYF	TGCGCCAGCAGTGGGGGGACTAGCGGACTTCTCGGGGAGCAGTACTTC
14	NA	TRBJ2-1	NA	TRBV10-3	CAISEPLRGNEQFF	TGTGCCATCAGTGAGCCCCTTCGGGGGAATGAGCAGTTCTTC
14	NA	TRBJ1-1	NA	TRBV6-1	CATTLRGMNTEAFF	TGTGCCACCACCTTAAGGGGCATGAACACTGAAGCTTTCTTT
13	NA	TRBJ2-1	NA	TRBV7-8	CASSFQGNNEQFF	TGTGCCAGCAGCTTTCAGGGAAACAATGAGCAGTTCTTC
17	NA	TRBJ1-3	once	TRBV5-4	CASSLDPQGNSGNTIYF	TGTGCCAGCAGCTTAGATCCGCAGGGGAACTCTGGAAACACCATATATTTT
14	NA	TRBJ1-5	NA	TRBV2	CASSLQYSNQPQHF	TGTGCCAGCAGCCTACAGTATAGCAATCAGCCCCAGCATTTT
14	NA	TRBJ2-5	NA	TRBV10-3	CAISESGGQETQYF	TGTGCCATCAGTGAGTCGGGCGGGCAAGAGACCCAGTACTTC
15	NA	TRBJ2-3	NA	TRBV11-3	CASSSTGTRTDTQYF	TGTGCCAGCAGCTCTACCGGGACTCGCACAGATACGCAGTATTTT
14	TRBD1	TRBJ1-6	NA	TRBV11-1	CASSSDRVYSPLHF	TGTGCCAGCAGCTCGGACAGGGTTTATTCACCCCTCCACTTT
14	NA	TRBJ2-1	few	TRBV19	CASSTRDTYNEQFF	TGTGCCAGTAGTACACGGGACACCTACAATGAGCAGTTCTTC
15	NA	TRBJ1-1	few	TRBV19	CASTKTREMNTEAFF	TGTGCCAGTACCAAAACTCGGGAAATGAACACTGAAGCTTTCTTT
14	TRBD2	TRBJ2-1	NA	TRBV9	CASTGLAGENEQFF	TGTGCCAGCACGGGACTAGCGGGGGAAAATGAGCAGTTCTTC
15	TRBD2	TRBJ2-3	NA	TRBV30	CAWSVSAGAPDTQYF	TGTGCCTGGAGTGTCTCGGCGGGAGCTCCAGATACGCAGTATTTT
18	TRBD2	TRBJ2-1	NA	TRBV10-3	CAISETSGASSLYNEQFF	TGTGCCATCAGTGAGACTAGCGGGGCGTCATCACTCTACAATGAGCAGTTCTTC
16	NA	TRBJ2-1	NA	TRBV15	CATSSPPGNSGLEQFF	TGTGCCACCAGCTCACCCCCCGGGAATTCAGGTCTTGAGCAGTTCTTC
15	TRBD2	TRBJ2-3	once	TRBV2	CASRPTSGGAGTQYF	TGTGCCAGCAGACCTACTAGCGGGGGGGCAGGTACGCAGTATTTT
15	TRBD2	TRBJ2-7	NA	TRBV4-3	CASSLGLAGYTEQYF	TGCGCCAGCAGCCTAGGACTAGCGGGATACACCGAGCAGTACTTC
13	NA	TRBJ2-5	NA	TRBV14	CASSQGGRETQYF	TGTGCCAGCAGCCAAGGGGGCAGGGAGACCCAGTACTTC
16	NA	TRBJ2-1	NA	TRBV7-8	CASSTSPGTAHNEQFF	TGTGCCAGCAGCACCTCTCCCGGGACTGCCCACAATGAGCAGTTCTTC
18	TRBD2	TRBJ2-1	NA	TRBV4-2	CASSQNAGGARSYNEQFF	TGTGCCAGCAGCCAGAATGCCGGGGGGGCCAGGTCCTACAATGAGCAGTTCTTC
15	TRBD1	TRBJ1-5	NA	TRBV19	CASNSPRTGQSIQHF	TGTGCCAGTAACTCGCCCAGGACAGGGCAATCGATCCAGCATTTT
16	TRBD2	TRBJ2-7	NA	TRBV4-2	CASSQDVALAVNEQYF	TGTGCCAGCAGCCAAGATGTAGCACTAGCGGTCAACGAGCAGTACTTC
13	NA	TRBJ1-2	NA	TRBV7-8	CASSPLRSGGYTF	TGTGCCAGCAGCCCGCTCCGATCCGGTGGCTACACCTTC
15	TRBD1	TRBJ1-5	NA	TRBV7-2	CASSPRQGRIQPQHF	TGTGCCAGCAGCCCACGACAGGGGCGAATACAGCCCCAGCATTTT
17	NA	TRBJ1-2	NA	TRBV18	CASSPPIVLTTNYGYTF	TGTGCCAGCTCACCACCTATCGTTCTCACAACCAACTATGGCTACACCTTC
14	TRBD1	TRBJ2-7	NA	TRBV18	CASSPPGQGYEQYF	TGTGCCAGCTCACCACCGGGACAGGGCTACGAGCAGTACTTC
15	TRBD2	TRBJ2-7	once	TRBV11-2	CASSLGRSGTYEQYF	TGTGCCAGCAGCTTAGGCCGTAGCGGGACCTACGAGCAGTACTTC
12	TRBD1	TRBJ1-2	NA	TRBV7-2	CASSATGEGYTF	TGTGCCAGCAGCGCAACAGGGGAAGGCTACACCTTC
14	NA	TRBJ2-7	few	TRBV15	CATSRVADPYEQYF	TGTGCCACCAGCAGAGTTGCGGATCCCTACGAGCAGTACTTC